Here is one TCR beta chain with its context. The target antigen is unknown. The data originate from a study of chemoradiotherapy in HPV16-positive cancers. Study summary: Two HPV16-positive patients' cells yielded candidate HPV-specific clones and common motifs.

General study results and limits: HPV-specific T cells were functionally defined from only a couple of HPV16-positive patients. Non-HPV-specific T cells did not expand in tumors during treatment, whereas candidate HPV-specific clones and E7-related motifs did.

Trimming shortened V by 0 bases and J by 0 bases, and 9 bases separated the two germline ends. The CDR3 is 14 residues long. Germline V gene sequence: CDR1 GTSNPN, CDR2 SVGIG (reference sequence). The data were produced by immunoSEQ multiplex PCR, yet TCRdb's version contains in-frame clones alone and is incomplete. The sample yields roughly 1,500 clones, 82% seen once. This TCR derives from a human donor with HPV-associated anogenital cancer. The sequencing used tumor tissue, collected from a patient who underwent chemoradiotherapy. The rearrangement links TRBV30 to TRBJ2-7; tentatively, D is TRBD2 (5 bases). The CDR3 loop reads CAWSVLGSSYEQYF. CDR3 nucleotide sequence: TGTGCCTGGAGTGTACTGGGGAGCTCCTACGAGCAGTACTTC.